This TCR beta chain was recorded in a study of shared clonotypes between healthy human individuals. Study outcomes and limitations: A generally larger estimated richness was seen in naive subsets than in memory subsets.

Turning to this clone: Antigen unknown.

Per the study methods: Junction-only sequences without quality scores were provided by ImmunoSEQ, so filtering was different. Clones were sequenced by immunoSEQ multiplex PCR, and TCRdb holds only the in-frame ones, with some missing. Clone size and the V and J calls come from that table; the DNA yielded D and trimming. Counted here are about 2.4 million clones, approximately 94% occurring once; the ten biggest clones make up approximately 0.37%. The donor population consisted of healthy HIV-negative adults with no recent acute infections or vaccinations. The CDR3 runs 12 residues. Trimming shortened V by 6 bases and J by 2 bases, and 7 bases separated the two germline ends. CDR1 is MNHNY and CDR2 is SVGAGI in the germline V gene (reference sequence).

Sequencing was carried out using naive CD4+ T cells from PBMCs. The subset was: CD45RA+ positively selected. The chain is built from TRBV6-6 and TRBJ1-2, with D unclear. This TCR derives from a man younger than 30 in good health. Some clones in this sample may be carry-over from other donors' samples. The CDR3 loop is CASSQSNYGYTF. DNA for the CDR3: TGTGCCAGCAGCCAATCCAACTATGGCTACACCTTC.